One T cell receptor beta chain is described in this entry. Its antigen is still unknown. This sample was taken from a study of T cells in localized non-small cell lung cancer. Assay: immunoSEQ multiplex PCR; the TCRdb copy retains only in-frame clones and omits some. This sample has 35,000 or so clones, with 90% found just once. Whole-study results and caveats: The greatest T cell clonality was found in uninvolved adjacent lung (higher than in tumor). Adjacent lung tissue had a median roughly 55 of the top 100 clones found in the tumor. Among blood samples, higher T cell density accompanied longer overall survival.

V was pared by 0 bases and J by 0 bases, with 6 bases between. CDR3 size: 15 residues. Germline lookup yields CDR1 SGHAT and CDR2 FQNNGV. The rearrangement joins TRBV11-2 to TRBJ1-3; D gene unclear. This sample comprised peripheral blood, obtained before any cancer treatment. The clonotype was recovered from a man aged 35 to 70 with stage I lung adenocarcinoma. In DNA, the CDR3 is TGTGCCAGCAGCTTAGATTGGGGCTCTGGAAACACCATATATTTT. Translated, it gives CASSLDWGSGNTIYF.